The 28 T cell receptor beta chains presented below share a single source sample, sequenced in a study of Graves' ophthalmopathy and Graves' hyperthyroidism. The sequenced template was RNA, covering the TCR beta CDR3 region. An opening RT-PCR round employed HTBI primers and preceded a second-round multiplex PCR. TCRdb processed the multiplex PCR reads anew with MiXCR; each CDR3 protein has one entry. The sample records about 620,000 distinct CDR3 sequences, about 24% being singletons. Sequencing input: peripheral blood. These receptors all come from a woman between 18 and 29 years old with stable Graves' hyperthyroidism. Some clones in this sample may be carry-over from other donors' samples.

This clonotype was seen more than once but under ten times. The gene calls are TRBV24-1 and TRBJ2-2; D possibly corresponds to TRBD1 (6 bases). V was clipped by 4 bases and J by 6 bases, with 8 bases between them. Germline V gives CDR1 KGHDR, CDR2 SFDVKD. This CDR3 is 13 amino acids long. Written as DNA, the CDR3 is TGTGCCACCAGTGACCGGACAGCCGGGGAGCTGTTTTTT. This codes for CATSDRTAGELFF.

This clonotype was counted ten times or more. V is TRBV7-2 and J is TRBJ2-5; TRBD2 might be the D (6 bases). This CDR3 region has 13 residues. V lost 7 bases to trimming and J lost 3 bases, with 12 bases between them. Germline values: CDR1 SGHTA, CDR2 FQGNSA. CDR3 DNA: TGTGCCAGCAACTGGGACTGGAAAGAGACCCAGTACTTC. This gives the protein CASNWDWKETQYF. The whole variable domain, remainder taken from reference TRBV7-2 and TRBJ2-5, is GAGVSQSPSNKVTEKGKDVELRCDPISGHTALYWYRQSLGQGLEFLIYFQGNSAPDKSGLPSDRFSAERTGGSVSTLTIQRTQQEDSAVYLCASNWDWKETQYFGPGTRLLVL.

The CDR3 bases are TGTGCCAGTATCCCCGGGACAGGGGGGGTTTATGGCTACACCTTC. Translating it yields CASIPGTGGVYGYTF. This sequence joins TRBV19 and TRBJ1-2; 11 bases agree with TRBD1. J gave up 5 bases and V 7 bases, and 9 bases lay outside the gene matches. Germline CDR1 is LNHDA and CDR2 is SQIVND (reference sequence). This CDR3 is 15 amino acids long.

This clonotype turned up a few times. The chain uses TRBV27 and TRBJ2-7; 10 nucleotides line up with TRBD1. After removal of 2 bases from V and 7 bases from J, the junction contained 5 bases not matched to a gene. CDR3 length: 14 amino acids. CDR1 and CDR2 from the germline V gene are MNHEY and SMNVEV (reference sequence). CDR3 coding DNA: TGTGCCAGCAGTTTAGGGACAGGGGCGTCTGAGCAGTACTTC. Its protein product is CASSLGTGASEQYF.

J is TRBJ2-7 and V is TRBV10-3; D is unresolved. Germline values: CDR1 ENHRY, CDR2 SYGVKD. The V and J ends lost 2 bases and 0 bases respectively, with 17 bases between them. The CDR3 consists of 17 residues. The CDR3 nucleotides are TGTGCCATCAGTGAGGATGGAAGGCGAACGGCCTCCTACGAGCAGTACTTC. Its translation is CAISEDGRRTASYEQYF.

This clonotype was detected ten times or more. J is TRBJ2-2 and V is TRBV2; D tentatively fits TRBD1 or TRBD2 (5 bases each). Germline V gives CDR1 SNHLY, CDR2 FYNNEI. Deletions cut 3 bases from V and 5 bases from J, with 10 bases between. The CDR3 loop spans 14 amino acids. CDR3 in DNA: TGTGCCAGCAGTGAGGGGGTTCGGACCGGGGAGCTGTTTTTT. This sequence encodes CASSEGVRTGELFF.

The table lists this clonotype with many counts. V and J are TRBV2 and TRBJ2-7, with TRBD2 matching 9 bases. V was clipped by 7 bases and J by 1 base; unmatched bases: 2. The CDR3 is 13 residues long. Germline assignment: CDR1 SNHLY and CDR2 FYNNEI. The CDR3 DNA reads as TGTGCCAGCACTAGCGGGATGTCCTACGAGCAGTACTTC. Amino acid sequence: CASTSGMSYEQYF.

This clonotype was observed many times. CDR3 nucleotides: TGTGCTAGTGGTTTGATACCAAAACCGGGACAGGGATACCGCGGAGGGAACACTGAAGCTTTCTTT. Its translation: CASGLIPKPGQGYRGGNTEAFF. The gene calls are TRBV12-5 and TRBJ1-1, with 9 bases identical to TRBD1. In germline, CDR1 is LGHNT, CDR2 FRNRAP. V lost 2 bases to trimming and J lost 1 base; unmatched junction nucleotides: 23. This CDR3 contains 22 residues.

The V and J genes are TRBV30 and TRBJ1-2; 8 bases are shared with TRBD1. CDR1 is GTSNPN and CDR2 is SVGIG in the germline V gene (reference sequence). J lost 8 bases, V lost 3 bases, and 2 bases had no gene match. This CDR3 contains 11 residues. CDR3: CAWRQGGGYTF. The CDR3, as DNA: TGTGCCTGGAGACAGGGGGGCGGCTACACCTTC.

This clonotype was observed many times. The chain links TRBV2 to TRBJ1-1; the D gene is possibly TRBD1 (5 bases). There are 11 residues in the CDR3. V was cut by 6 bases and J by 9 bases, with 11 bases left in between. The germline V gene encodes CDR1 SNHLY and CDR2 FYNNEI. For the CDR3, the DNA is TGTGCCAGCAGAGGGACCTGGCAAGCTTTCTTT. It specifies CASRGTWQAFF.

This clonotype was counted ten times or more. CDR3 sequence reads: CASSLERSGQPQHF. In DNA, the CDR3 is TGCGCCAGCAGCCTAGAGAGGAGCGGCCAGCCCCAGCATTTT. The V and J genes are TRBV4-1 and TRBJ1-5, with D hard to call. The V and J ends lost 4 bases and 7 bases respectively, with 14 bases between them. Per germline, CDR1 MGHRA and CDR2 YSYEKL. The CDR3 contains 14 residues.

This clonotype was seen many times. The chain joins TRBV28 to TRBJ1-6; 7 bases fit TRBD1. Germline V gene lookup returns CDR1 MDHEN and CDR2 SYDVKM. The CDR3 runs 16 residues. The junction had 11 bases not matched to a gene; V was cut back by 5 bases and J by 7 bases. CDR3 DNA: TGTGCCAGCAGTCTCTACTGGGACAGAGGGAATTCACCCCTCCACTTT. Its translation is CASSLYWDRGNSPLHF.

There are many counts of this clonotype. The chain is built from TRBV20-1 and TRBJ2-5; TRBD2 aligns across 11 bases. V was clipped by 2 bases and J by 1 base; unmatched bases: 6. The CDR3 spans 16 residues. Looked up from germline, CDR1 is DFQATT and CDR2 is SNEGSKA (reference sequence). CDR3 DNA: TGCAGTGCTAGATCAGCCGGGACTAGCGGCCAAGAGACCCAGTACTTC. Amino acids: CSARSAGTSGQETQYF.

This clonotype was seen at least ten times. The V gene is TRBV20-1, the J gene TRBJ2-7; 13 nucleotides agree with TRBD2. V lost 5 bases, J lost 4 bases, and 5 bases stayed unmatched. CDR1 and CDR2 from the germline V gene are DFQATT and SNEGSKA (reference sequence). The CDR3 contains 14 residues. CDR3 loop: CSADTSGGEYEQYF. The CDR3, as DNA: TGCAGTGCTGACACTAGCGGGGGGGAGTACGAGCAGTACTTC.

In this sample, this clonotype turned up many times. The rearrangement links TRBV7-6 to TRBJ1-1, with no clear D. The V and J ends lost 4 bases and 1 base respectively, with 7 bases between them. Per germline, CDR1 SGHVS and CDR2 FNYEAQ. The CDR3 is 13 residues long. The chain's CDR3 is CASSSDTNTEAFF. The CDR3 DNA reads as TGTGCCAGCAGCTCCGACACGAACACTGAAGCTTTCTTT.

This clonotype has a count of ten or more. The CDR3 DNA reads as TGCGCCAGCAGCTCAAGACAGGGAGGAACCGGGGAGCTGTTTTTT. This codes for CASSSRQGGTGELFF. The chain has TRBV5-1 and TRBJ2-2; D might be TRBD1 (7 bases). This CDR3 is 15 amino acids long. Germline-derived CDR1 and CDR2 are SGHRS and YFSETQ. The V and J ends lost 3 bases and 5 bases respectively, with 14 bases between them.

This clonotype showed up many times. The chain joins TRBV11-2 to TRBJ2-5, with TRBD2 matching 11 bases. Germline CDR1 is SGHAT and CDR2 is FQNNGV. The CDR3 is 19 amino acids. The V gene end was trimmed by 1 base and the J gene end by 1 base; junction bases not matched to a gene: 11. The CDR3 region has the DNA TGTGCCAGCAGCTTAGTCGTTGGGAGTAGCGGGGGGGCCCAAGAGACCCAGTACTTC. Its protein is CASSLVVGSSGGAQETQYF.

This clonotype was observed many times. The CDR3 DNA is TGTGCCAGCAGTTACGGGACAAGTGGGGAGCTGTTTTTT. Encoded protein: CASSYGTSGELFF. This rearrangement joins TRBV6-2 or TRBV6-3 to TRBJ2-2; TRBD1 might be the D (6 bases). Germline V gene data show CDR1 as MNHEY and CDR2 as SVGEGT. V dropped 2 bases and J dropped 8 bases, with 9 bases sitting between them. The length of the CDR3 is 13 residues.

Only a few counts were recorded for this clonotype. The V gene is TRBV4-2, the J gene TRBJ1-2; no clear D. Germline V CDR1 and CDR2: LGHNA, YNFKEQ. The CDR3 totals 15 residues. With 3 bases removed from V and 4 bases from J, the gap between germline ends came to 15 bases. The CDR3 reads CASSQAETTSYGYTF. CDR3 in DNA: TGTGCCAGCAGCCAGGCAGAAACTACGAGCTATGGCTACACCTTC.

This clonotype was counted only a few times. The chain combines TRBV13 with TRBJ1-2, with D unclear. Trimming removed 5 bases at V and 3 bases at J, with 10 bases between. Per germline, CDR1 PRHDT and CDR2 FYEKMQ (reference sequence). The CDR3 sequence is 13 residues long. The CDR3 DNA reads as TGTGCCAGCAGCGTCTGGCAGCACTATGGCTACACCTTC. Its translation: CASSVWQHYGYTF.

The sample holds many counts of this clonotype. This chain links TRBV30 with TRBJ1-5; a weak D match, TRBD1 (5 bases). Germline CDR1 and CDR2: GTSNPN and SVGIG (reference sequence). The germline V and J ends were trimmed by 0 bases and 5 bases, with 8 bases remaining between them. This CDR3 comprises 13 residues. The CDR3 sequence: CAWSVAGDQPQHF. CDR3 sequence (DNA): TGTGCCTGGAGTGTAGCGGGGGATCAGCCCCAGCATTTT.

This chain links TRBV11-2 with TRBJ2-2; D is perhaps TRBD2 (6 bases). The CDR3 covers 16 residues. Germline V gene lookup returns CDR1 SGHAT and CDR2 FQNNGV. V was trimmed by 5 bases and J by 4 bases, leaving 17 bases between them. CDR3 sequence: CASSRRPGLGTGELFF. In DNA form, the CDR3 reads TGTGCCAGCAGCCGGCGTCCGGGACTTGGCACCGGGGAGCTGTTTTTT.

The J gene is TRBJ1-2, the V gene TRBV5-6, with D perhaps TRBD1 (6 bases). V was trimmed by 0 bases and J by 4 bases, leaving 16 bases between them. Germline V gene data show CDR1 as SGHDT and CDR2 as YYEEEE. The CDR3 spans 16 residues. The CDR3 region is CASSLDQGIVGYGYTF. CDR3 nucleotides: TGTGCCAGCAGCTTGGATCAGGGGATAGTAGGCTATGGCTACACCTTC.

Ten or more counts support this clonotype. The chain recombines TRBV6-2 or TRBV6-3 with TRBJ1-5; D ambiguous. The CDR3 covers 17 residues. V lost 5 bases, J lost 0 bases, and 17 bases lay in between. CDR1 is MNHEY, CDR2 SVGEGT, per germline. CDR3 loop: CASSVGFTSYSNQPQHF. DNA of the CDR3: TGTGCCAGCAGTGTCGGGTTCACCTCTTATAGCAATCAGCCCCAGCATTTT.

This clonotype came up a few times. Written as DNA, the CDR3 is TGCGCCAGCAGCTTGGTAGGGGACATCAATGAAGCTTTCTTT. Encoded protein: CASSLVGDINEAFF. The J gene is TRBJ1-1, the V gene TRBV5-1; possibly TRBD1 for D (6 bases). Germline V gene data show CDR1 as SGHRS and CDR2 as YFSETQ. V was trimmed by 0 bases and J by 7 bases, leaving 13 bases between them. The CDR3 is made up of 14 amino acids. The full variable domain, completed using reference TRBV5-1 and TRBJ1-1, is KAGVTQTPRYLIKTRGQQVTLSCSPISGHRSVSWYQQTPGQGLQFLFEYFSETQRNKGNFPGRFSGRQFSNSRSEMNVSTLELGDSALYLCASSLVGDINEAFFGQGTRLTVV.

In this sample, this clonotype turned up once. The V gene is TRBV7-9, the J gene TRBJ2-7; D not certain. Germline CDR1 SEHNR, CDR2 FQNEAQ (reference sequence). The CDR3 extends over 15 amino acids. V was clipped by 1 base and J by 1 base, with 11 bases between them. The CDR3 loop reads CASSLGDIISYEQYF. Written as DNA, the CDR3 is TGTGCCAGCAGCTTAGGAGATATAATATCCTACGAGCAGTACTTC.

This clonotype has just a few counts. This rearrangement joins TRBV6-4 to TRBJ2-3; 8 nucleotides align to TRBD2. This CDR3 contains 17 residues. Unmatched junction bases numbered 16, after V lost 11 bases and J lost 0 bases. Looked up from germline, CDR1 is MRHNA and CDR2 is SNTAGT. CDR3 amino acids: CAGGGSGGETSTDTQYF. Here the CDR3 DNA reads TGTGCCGGAGGGGGGAGCGGGGGCGAAACTAGCACAGATACGCAGTATTTT.

This clonotype occurred many times. This chain uses TRBV20-1 with TRBJ2-2; perhaps TRBD1 as D (6 bases). V was shortened by 1 base and J by 4 bases, with 13 bases between the two germline ends. The germline V gene has CDR1 DFQATT and CDR2 SNEGSKA (reference sequence). The CDR3 extends over 15 amino acids. The CDR3 spells CSARAQGLGTGELFF. CDR3 in DNA: TGCAGTGCTAGAGCTCAGGGGCTAGGCACCGGGGAGCTGTTTTTT.